This TCR beta chain is drawn from a study of blood T cells in healthy people across ages. Study-level findings and limits: When set beside aged donors, long-lived donors presented more naive CD4+ cells and higher diversity.

CDR1 MNHEY and CDR2 SVGAGI come from the germline V gene. The CDR3 covers 15 residues. Trimming left V 6 bases short and J 3 bases short, with 14 bases between. This clonotype was observed a handful of times. The antigen remains undetermined. A second PCR of 7 to 11 cycles used a sample-barcoded 5' primer and a J-beta primer mix. TCRdb used MiXCR to reprocess the 5' RACE reads, holding one entry per CDR3 protein. There are some 1.1 million distinct CDR3 sequences in the sample; roughly two fifths occur only once, and around 12% lies in the top ten. Sequencing input: blood. The rearrangement joins TRBV6-5 to TRBJ1-4; D remains ambiguous. The clonotype comes from a man between 18 and 29 years old in good health. The CDR3 is CASRFTALPNEKLFF. CDR3 coding DNA: TGTGCCAGCAGATTCACAGCTTTACCTAATGAAAAACTGTTTTTT.